Each of the 12 T cell receptor beta chains below was sequenced from the same sample in a study of T cell responses to AZD1222 COVID-19 vaccine. Sequencing used immunoSEQ multiplex PCR; TCRdb keeps in-frame clones, though not all of them. The sample yields approximately 130,000 clones, over 85% seen once. Material: peripheral blood, obtained on day 0 of AZD1222 vaccination. Receptors were obtained from an adult in good health.

V gene TRBV6-5 combines with J gene TRBJ2-4, with a possible D match to TRBD2 (7 bases). CDR1 is MNHEY and CDR2 is SVGAGI in the germline V gene. Trimming shortened V by 4 bases and J by 6 bases, and 16 bases separated the two germline ends. The CDR3 covers 15 residues. The CDR3 DNA reads TGTGCCAGCAGTTCTAATACAGGGAGGGGAAACATTCAGTACTTC. This codes for CASSSNTGRGNIQYF.

Worth noting for this clone: At the DNA level, this CDR3 is encoded by other sequences in the same sample as well. V is TRBV18 and J is TRBJ2-1; 10 positions match TRBD2. The germline gives CDR1 KGHSH, CDR2 LQKENI. Unmatched junction bases numbered 3, after V lost 2 bases and J lost 5 bases. CDR3 length: 15 residues. CDR3 nucleotide sequence: TGTGCCAGCTCACCAGGTCTAGCGGGAGACAATGAGCAGTTCTTC. Translation: CASSPGLAGDNEQFF.

CDR3 nucleotides: TGCGCCAGCAGTGTTGGACTAGCGGGGTACAATGAGCAGTTCTTC. Translating it yields CASSVGLAGYNEQFF. The V gene is TRBV5-1, the J gene TRBJ2-1; 12 positions agree with TRBD2. The V gene's germline CDR1 is SGHRS and CDR2 YFSETQ. The CDR3 consists of 15 residues. The V segment lost 5 bases and the J segment 4 bases; nucleotides outside the gene matches: 4.

This chain connects TRBV7-2 to TRBJ2-1, with 12 bases aligning to TRBD2. V lost 4 bases to trimming and J lost 8 bases; unmatched junction nucleotides: 15. There are 18 residues in the CDR3. CDR1 is SGHTA, CDR2 FQGNSA, per germline. The chain's CDR3 is CASSYRGLAGAPRHEQFF. In nucleotides, the CDR3 is TGTGCCAGCAGCTACCGGGGACTAGCGGGCGCCCCGAGACATGAGCAGTTCTTC.

This clone was counted a few times. V usage is TRBV7-8 and J usage is TRBJ2-7; a weak D match, TRBD1 (6 bases). The CDR3 is 15 residues long. Per the germline V gene, CDR1 is SGHVS and CDR2 is FQNEAQ. Trimming took 1 base from V and 2 from J, leaving 12 bases between them. The CDR3, as DNA: TGTGCCAGCAGCTTAGTTGCGGACAGTACCTACGAGCAGTACTTC. Residues: CASSLVADSTYEQYF.

The gene calls are TRBV28 and TRBJ2-1; a possible D gene is TRBD2 (6 bases). The CDR3 extends over 16 amino acids. Germline CDR1 reads MDHEN; CDR2 reads SYDVKM. V dropped 2 bases and J dropped 9 bases, with 20 bases sitting between them. CDR3 protein: CASSLPGTGKRGEQFF. The DNA of the CDR3 is TGTGCCAGCAGTTTACCAGGGACTGGTAAACGGGGTGAGCAGTTCTTC.

The J gene is TRBJ2-7, the V gene TRBV28; 11 positions agree with TRBD2. The CDR3 spans 15 residues. V lost 4 bases, J lost 6 bases, and 8 bases stayed unmatched. Germline assignment: CDR1 MDHEN and CDR2 SYDVKM. The CDR3 region is CASSYPLAGGVEQYF. The DNA for the CDR3 is TGTGCCAGCAGTTACCCCCTAGCGGGAGGAGTCGAGCAGTACTTC. Drawing the rest from reference TRBV28 and TRBJ2-7, the complete variable domain is DVKVTQSSRYLVKRTGEKVFLECVQDMDHENMFWYRQDPGLGLRLIYFSYDVKMKEKGDIPEGYSVSREKKERFSLILESASTNQTSMYLCASSYPLAGGVEQYFGPGTRLTVT.

The rearrangement uses TRBV10-3 and TRBJ1-6; 10 nucleotides line up with TRBD1. The CDR3 spans 14 residues. V lost 5 bases to trimming and J lost 9 bases; unmatched junction nucleotides: 4. Germline-derived CDR1 and CDR2 are ENHRY and SYGVKD. The CDR3 loop is CAISPTGGGSPLHF. The CDR3 DNA reads TGTGCCATCAGTCCGACAGGGGGCGGTTCACCCCTCCACTTT.

V usage is TRBV30 and J usage is TRBJ2-3; possible D gene TRBD2, 6 bases. V was trimmed by 0 bases and J by 6 bases, leaving 7 bases between them. The CDR3 is made up of 12 amino acids. Looked up from germline, CDR1 is GTSNPN and CDR2 is SVGIG (reference sequence). CDR3 in DNA: TGTGCCTGGAGTGTAGGAGGGGATACGCAGTATTTT. This gives the protein CAWSVGGDTQYF.

In DNA, the CDR3 is TGTGCCAGCAGTCCGACGGGACTACACTACGAGCAGTACTTC. It translates to CASSPTGLHYEQYF. The rearrangement links TRBV14 to TRBJ2-7, with 7 positions matching TRBD2. CDR3 length: 14 residues. The V gene end was trimmed by 6 bases and the J gene end by 3 bases; junction bases not matched to a gene: 8. Germline V gene lookup returns CDR1 SGHDN and CDR2 FVKESK.

The chain recombines TRBV6-1 with TRBJ2-2; D not resolved. The CDR3 has 14 amino acids. The ends were cut back, 3 bases at V and 3 bases at J, with 8 bases in the middle. Germline CDR1 MNHNS, CDR2 SASEGT. CDR3 DNA: TGTGCCAGCAGTGATTCCGGTTACACCGGGGAGCTGTTTTTT. This translates into CASSDSGYTGELFF.

V and J are TRBV4-2 and TRBJ2-7, with D unclear. There are 16 residues in the CDR3. V lost 1 base and J lost 0, with 13 bases in between. Germline CDR1 LGHNA, CDR2 YNFKEQ. This CDR3 is CASSQVGRGVSYEQYF. CDR3 nucleotides: TGTGCCAGCAGCCAAGTAGGGCGTGGGGTCTCCTACGAGCAGTACTTC.